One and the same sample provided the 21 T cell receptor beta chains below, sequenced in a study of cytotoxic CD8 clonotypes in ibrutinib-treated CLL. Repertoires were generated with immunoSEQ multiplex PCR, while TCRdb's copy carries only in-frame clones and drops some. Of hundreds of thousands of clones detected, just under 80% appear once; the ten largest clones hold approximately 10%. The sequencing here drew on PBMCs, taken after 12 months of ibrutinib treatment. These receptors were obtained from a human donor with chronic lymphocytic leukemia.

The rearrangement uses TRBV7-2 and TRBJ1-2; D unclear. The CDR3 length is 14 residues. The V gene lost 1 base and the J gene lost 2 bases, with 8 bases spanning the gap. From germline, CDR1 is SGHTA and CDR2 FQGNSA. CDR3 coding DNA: TGTGCCAGCAGCTTAGTCGGGCAGAACTATGGCTACACCTTC. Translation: CASSLVGQNYGYTF. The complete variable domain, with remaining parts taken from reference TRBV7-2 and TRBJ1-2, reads GAGVSQSPSNKVTEKGKDVELRCDPISGHTALYWYRQSLGQGLEFLIYFQGNSAPDKSGLPSDRFSAERTGGSVSTLTIQRTQQEDSAVYLCASSLVGQNYGYTFGSGTRLTVV.

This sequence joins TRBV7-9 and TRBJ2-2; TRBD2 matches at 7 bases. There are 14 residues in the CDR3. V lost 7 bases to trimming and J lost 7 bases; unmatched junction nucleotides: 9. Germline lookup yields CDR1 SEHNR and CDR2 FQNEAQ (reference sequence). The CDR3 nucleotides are TGTGCCAGCACCTGGGGAGGGTTGATCGGGGAGCTGTTTTTT. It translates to CASTWGGLIGELFF.

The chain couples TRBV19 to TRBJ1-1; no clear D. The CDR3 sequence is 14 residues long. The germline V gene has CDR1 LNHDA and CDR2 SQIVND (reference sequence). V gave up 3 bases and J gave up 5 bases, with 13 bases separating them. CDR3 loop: CASSMRLLGTEAFF. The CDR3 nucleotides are TGTGCCAGTAGTATGCGACTCCTGGGGACTGAAGCTTTCTTT.

The DNA of the CDR3 is TGTGCCAGCAGTCCTACCGGGACAGGGGGTTTTGGTGAGCAGTTCTTC. Amino acids: CASSPTGTGGFGEQFF. The chain has TRBV7-3 and TRBJ2-1; 11 nucleotides match TRBD1. This CDR3 comprises 16 residues. Germline V lookup: CDR1 SGHTA, CDR2 FQGTGA. The trim removed 6 bases at V and 9 bases at J, leaving 13 bases unmatched.

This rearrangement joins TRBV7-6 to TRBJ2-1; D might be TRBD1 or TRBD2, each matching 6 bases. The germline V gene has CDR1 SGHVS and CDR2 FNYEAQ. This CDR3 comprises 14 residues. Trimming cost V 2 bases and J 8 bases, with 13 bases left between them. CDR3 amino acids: CASSLFGGLDEQFF. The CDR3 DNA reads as TGTGCCAGCAGCTTATTTGGGGGGCTGGATGAGCAGTTCTTC.

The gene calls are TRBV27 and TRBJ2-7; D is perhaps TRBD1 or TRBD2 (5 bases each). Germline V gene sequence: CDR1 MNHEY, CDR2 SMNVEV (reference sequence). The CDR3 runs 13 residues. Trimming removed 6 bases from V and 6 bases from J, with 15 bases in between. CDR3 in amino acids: CASRNGAVREQYF. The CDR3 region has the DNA TGTGCCAGCAGAAACGGGGCAGTTCGCGAGCAGTACTTC.

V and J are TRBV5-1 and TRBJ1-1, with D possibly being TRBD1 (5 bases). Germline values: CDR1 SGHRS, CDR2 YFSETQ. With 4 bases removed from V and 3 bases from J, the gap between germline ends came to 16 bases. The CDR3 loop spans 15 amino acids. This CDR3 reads CASSPAVGVDTEAFF. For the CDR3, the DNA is TGCGCCAGCAGCCCCGCAGTGGGGGTGGACACTGAAGCTTTCTTT.

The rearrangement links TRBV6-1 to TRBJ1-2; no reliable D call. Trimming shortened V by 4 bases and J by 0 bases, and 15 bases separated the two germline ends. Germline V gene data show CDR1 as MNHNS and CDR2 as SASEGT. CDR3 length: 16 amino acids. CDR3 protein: CASSGWSGRANYGYTF. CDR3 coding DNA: TGTGCCAGCAGTGGGTGGTCGGGGAGAGCTAACTATGGCTACACCTTC.

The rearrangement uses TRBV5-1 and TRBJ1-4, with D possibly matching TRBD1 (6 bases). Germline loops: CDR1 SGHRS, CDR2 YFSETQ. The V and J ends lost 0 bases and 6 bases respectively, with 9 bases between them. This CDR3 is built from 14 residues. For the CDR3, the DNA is TGCGCCAGCAGCTTGGACAGGGAAGATGAAAAACTGTTTTTT. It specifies CASSLDREDEKLFF.

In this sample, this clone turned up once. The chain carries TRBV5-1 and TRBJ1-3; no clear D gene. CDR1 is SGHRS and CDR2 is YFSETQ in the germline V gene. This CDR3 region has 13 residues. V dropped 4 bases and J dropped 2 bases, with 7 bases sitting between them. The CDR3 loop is CASSPTTGNTIYF. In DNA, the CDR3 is TGCGCCAGCAGCCCGACTACTGGAAACACCATATATTTT.

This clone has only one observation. CDR3 bases: TGTGCCAGCAGCTTAGAGGGTTCTATGGCGCAGTATTTT. It yields the protein CASSLEGSMAQYF. V is TRBV7-3 and J is TRBJ2-3; TRBD2 is a possible D gene (5 bases). The CDR3 contains 13 residues. The V gene's germline CDR1 is SGHTA and CDR2 FQGTGA. V lost 2 bases and J lost 10, with 13 bases in between.

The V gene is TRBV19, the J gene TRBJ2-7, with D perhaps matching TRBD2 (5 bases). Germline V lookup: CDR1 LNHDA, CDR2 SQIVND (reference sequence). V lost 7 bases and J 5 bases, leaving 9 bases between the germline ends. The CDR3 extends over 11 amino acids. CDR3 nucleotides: TGTGCCAGTATCCACGGGGACGAGCAGTACTTC. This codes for CASIHGDEQYF.

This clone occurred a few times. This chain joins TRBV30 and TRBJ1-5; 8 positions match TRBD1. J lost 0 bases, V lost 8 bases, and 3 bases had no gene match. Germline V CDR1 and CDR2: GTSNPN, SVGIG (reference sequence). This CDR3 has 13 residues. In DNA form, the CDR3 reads TGTGCCGCGGGACAGGATAGCAATCAGCCCCAGCATTTT. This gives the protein CAAGQDSNQPQHF.

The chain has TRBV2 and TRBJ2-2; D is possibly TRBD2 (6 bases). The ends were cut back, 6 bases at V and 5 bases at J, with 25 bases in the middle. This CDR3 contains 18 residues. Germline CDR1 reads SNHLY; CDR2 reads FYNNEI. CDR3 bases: TGTGCCAGCAGACAACTACCGTGGGGGGAGAAAGGGACCGGGGAGCTGTTTTTT. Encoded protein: CASRQLPWGEKGTGELFF.

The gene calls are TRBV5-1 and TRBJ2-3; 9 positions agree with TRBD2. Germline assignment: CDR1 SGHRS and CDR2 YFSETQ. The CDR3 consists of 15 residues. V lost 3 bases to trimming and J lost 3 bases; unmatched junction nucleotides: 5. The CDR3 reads CASSSTSGDTDTQYF. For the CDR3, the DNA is TGCGCCAGCAGCTCGACTAGCGGAGATACAGATACGCAGTATTTT.

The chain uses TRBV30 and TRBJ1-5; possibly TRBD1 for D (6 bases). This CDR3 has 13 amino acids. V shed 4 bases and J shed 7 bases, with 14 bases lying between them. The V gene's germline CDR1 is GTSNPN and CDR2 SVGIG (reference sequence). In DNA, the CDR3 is TGTGCCTGGAACGGGGGCAGGTCCCAGCCCCAGCATTTT. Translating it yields CAWNGGRSQPQHF. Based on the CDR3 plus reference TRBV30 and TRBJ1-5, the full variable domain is SQTIHQWPATLVQPVGSPLSLECTVEGTSNPNLYWYRQAAGRGLQLLFYSVGIGQISSEVPQNLSASRPQDRQFILSSKKLLLSDSGFYLCAWNGGRSQPQHFGDGTRLSIL.

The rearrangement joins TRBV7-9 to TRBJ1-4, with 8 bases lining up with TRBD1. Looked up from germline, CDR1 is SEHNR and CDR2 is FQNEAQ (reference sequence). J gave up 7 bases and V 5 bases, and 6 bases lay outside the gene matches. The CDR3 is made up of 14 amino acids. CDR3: CASSPPGTGEKLFF. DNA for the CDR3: TGTGCCAGCAGCCCCCCGGGGACAGGTGAAAAACTGTTTTTT.

The CDR3 nucleotides are TGTGCCAGCAGCTCCGCTAGGGTTTTAGGGGGGCGATACAATGAGCAGTTCTTC. It specifies CASSSARVLGGRYNEQFF. This rearrangement joins TRBV11-2 to TRBJ2-1, with D perhaps assigned TRBD1 or TRBD2 (6 bases each). The V end was cut by 4 bases, the J end by 4 bases, with 23 bases between. The CDR3 spans 18 residues. From germline, CDR1 is SGHAT and CDR2 FQNNGV.

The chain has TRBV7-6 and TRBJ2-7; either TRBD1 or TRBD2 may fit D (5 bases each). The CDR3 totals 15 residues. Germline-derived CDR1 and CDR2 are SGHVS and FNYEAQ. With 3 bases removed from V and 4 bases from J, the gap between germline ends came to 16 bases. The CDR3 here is CASSLERGPEYEQYF. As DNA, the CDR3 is TGTGCCAGCAGCTTGGAACGGGGACCAGAGTACGAGCAGTACTTC.

CDR3 DNA sequence: TGTGCCAGCAGTTTCAAGCGGGGGAACACAGATACGCAGTATTTT. This encodes CASSFKRGNTDTQYF. V is TRBV27 and J is TRBJ2-3; 8 positions match TRBD2. The CDR3 totals 15 residues. Germline V gene sequence: CDR1 MNHEY, CDR2 SMNVEV (reference sequence). V lost 3 bases and J lost 2; bases outside the gene matches: 4.

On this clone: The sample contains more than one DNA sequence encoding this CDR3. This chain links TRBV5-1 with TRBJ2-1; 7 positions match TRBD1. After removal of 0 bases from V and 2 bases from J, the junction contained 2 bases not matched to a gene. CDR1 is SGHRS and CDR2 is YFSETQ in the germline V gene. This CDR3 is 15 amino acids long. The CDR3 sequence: CASSLGQGAYNEQFF. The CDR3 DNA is TGCGCCAGCAGCTTGGGACAGGGAGCCTACAATGAGCAGTTCTTC.